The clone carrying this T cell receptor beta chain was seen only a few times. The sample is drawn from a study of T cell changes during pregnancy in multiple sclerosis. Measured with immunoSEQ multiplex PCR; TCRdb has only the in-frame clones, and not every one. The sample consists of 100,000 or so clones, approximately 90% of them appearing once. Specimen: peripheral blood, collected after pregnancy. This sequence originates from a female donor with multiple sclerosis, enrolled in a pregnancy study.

The CDR3: CASSLQGARYGYTF. The CDR3 DNA follows: TGTGCCAGCAGCCTTCAGGGGGCGCGGTATGGCTACACCTTC. This chain joins TRBV14 and TRBJ1-2; 8 bases map to TRBD1. Germline assignment: CDR1 SGHDN and CDR2 FVKESK. Trimming cost V 4 bases and J 5 bases; bases outside gene matches: 6. The CDR3 extends over 14 amino acids.